These 14 T cell receptor beta chains were sequenced from one sample in a study of shared clonotypes between healthy human individuals. The table came from immunoSEQ multiplex PCR; TCRdb's copy has only in-frame clones and leaves some out. The sample yields under 550,000 clones, almost 97% seen once. The sequenced sample consisted of naive CD4+ T cells sorted from blood. The subset: CD45RA+ positively selected. These receptors were obtained from a woman aged 25 to 45 in good health.

The chain uses TRBV7-9 and TRBJ1-1, with 7 bases aligning to TRBD1. V lost 5 bases, J lost 10 bases, and 4 bases stayed unmatched. CDR3 length equals 11 residues. CDR1 SEHNR and CDR2 FQNEAQ come from the germline V gene (reference sequence). CDR3 sequence reads: CASSNRGRAFF. CDR3 bases: TGTGCCAGCAGCAACAGGGGAAGAGCTTTCTTT. Together with reference TRBV7-9 and TRBJ1-1, the CDR3 gives the full variable domain: DTGVSQNPRHKITKRGQNVTFRCDPISEHNRLYWYRQTLGQGPEFLTYFQNEAQLEKSRLLSDRFSAERPKGSFSTLEIQRTEQGDSAMYLCASSNRGRAFFGQGTRLTVV.

The chain couples TRBV28 to TRBJ1-1; D unresolved. Germline CDR1 is MDHEN and CDR2 is SYDVKM. The germline V and J ends were trimmed by 6 bases and 7 bases, with 12 bases remaining between them. The CDR3 loop spans 12 amino acids. CDR3 sequence: CASRLSQNEAFF. The DNA for the CDR3 is TGTGCCAGCAGGCTAAGCCAGAATGAAGCTTTCTTT. The full variable domain, with the rest looked up from reference TRBV28 and TRBJ1-1, is DVKVTQSSRYLVKRTGEKVFLECVQDMDHENMFWYRQDPGLGLRLIYFSYDVKMKEKGDIPEGYSVSREKKERFSLILESASTNQTSMYLCASRLSQNEAFFGQGTRLTVV.

This rearrangement joins TRBV29-1 to TRBJ1-1, with D tentatively TRBD1 (5 bases). The CDR3 spans 15 residues. Germline loops: CDR1 SQVTM, CDR2 ANQGSEA. The V end lost 6 bases, the J end lost 6 bases, and 23 bases lay between the germline ends. CDR3 sequence: CSVLDGGTGRPEAFF. The CDR3 coding sequence is TGCAGCGTCCTAGATGGGGGAACTGGGCGACCTGAAGCTTTCTTT.

V is TRBV4-1 and J is TRBJ2-1; D perhaps matches TRBD2 (6 bases). The CDR3 is 14 amino acids. Germline assignment: CDR1 MGHRA and CDR2 YSYEKL. The V gene lost 0 bases and the J gene lost 10 bases, with 13 bases spanning the gap. CDR3 amino acids: CASSQERGGFEQFF. DNA of the CDR3: TGCGCCAGCAGCCAAGAAAGGGGAGGATTCGAGCAGTTCTTC.

V usage is TRBV18 and J usage is TRBJ2-7; D call uncertain. Trimming pared 3 bases from V and 0 bases from J, leaving 18 bases between. CDR1 and CDR2 (germline): KGHSH, LQKENI. The CDR3 runs to 17 residues. The CDR3 here is CASSPLDPQFGSYEQYF. CDR3 DNA: TGTGCCAGCTCACCCCTGGATCCACAGTTCGGCTCCTACGAGCAGTACTTC.

CDR3 in DNA: TGTGCCAGCAGTCCCGGGACAGTGAGCTCCTACGAGCAGTACTTC. It encodes CASSPGTVSSYEQYF. The chain employs TRBV28 and TRBJ2-7; 7 nucleotides align to TRBD1. Germline trimming cut 5 bases from V and 0 bases from J; bases unmatched to any gene: 7. Germline CDR1 and CDR2: MDHEN and SYDVKM. The CDR3 consists of 15 residues.

The genes are TRBV4-2 and TRBJ1-5; 12 nucleotides align to TRBD1. The CDR3 covers 18 residues. J gave up 3 bases and V 4 bases, and 10 bases lay outside the gene matches. Germline loops: CDR1 LGHNA, CDR2 YNFKEQ. The CDR3 here is CASSPHHGTGGLNQPQHF. DNA of the CDR3: TGTGCCAGCAGCCCCCACCACGGGACAGGGGGCCTCAATCAGCCCCAGCATTTT.

This clone was counted once. The V gene is TRBV28, the J gene TRBJ1-5; D is perhaps TRBD1 (6 bases). Germline V CDR1 and CDR2: MDHEN, SYDVKM. The V and J ends lost 4 bases and 5 bases respectively, with 18 bases between them. The CDR3 sequence is 16 residues long. CDR3 DNA sequence: TGTGCCAGCAGTTCGATGGCAGGGGATCAGCATCAGCCCCAGCATTTT. Translated, it gives CASSSMAGDQHQPQHF.

The chain joins TRBV30 to TRBJ2-1; 7 bases are a match to TRBD2. Germline CDR1 GTSNPN, CDR2 SVGIG (reference sequence). V trimming: 0 bases; J trimming: 10 bases; junction bases outside the gene matches: 12. The CDR3 sequence is 15 residues long. CDR3 sequence: CAWSVKSRRENEQFF. The CDR3 DNA sequence: TGTGCCTGGAGTGTAAAAAGTCGGCGGGAGAACGAGCAGTTCTTC.

V usage is TRBV5-1 and J usage is TRBJ2-7, with a weak D call TRBD2 (6 bases). Trimming removed 4 bases at V and 4 bases at J, with 9 bases between. The CDR3 is 12 residues long. Germline assignment: CDR1 SGHRS and CDR2 YFSETQ. The CDR3 DNA is TGCGCCAGCAGCCAGACTAGTTACGAGCAGTACTTC. It translates to CASSQTSYEQYF.

The chain joins TRBV5-1 to TRBJ1-3, with D uncertain. Trimming cost V 5 bases and J 1 base, with 7 bases left between them. From germline, CDR1 is SGHRS and CDR2 YFSETQ. This CDR3 has 13 amino acids. The CDR3 loop reads CASSDKSGNTIYF. The CDR3 nucleotides are TGCGCCAGCAGTGACAAGTCTGGAAACACCATATATTTT.

CDR3 nucleotides: TGTGCCAGCAGTGAAGACCCGACAGGGAGAAGGGGAAAACTGTTTTTT. It specifies CASSEDPTGRRGKLFF. The chain combines TRBV25-1 with TRBJ1-4, with 7 bases aligning to TRBD1. Per germline, CDR1 MGHDK and CDR2 SYGVNS. With 2 bases clipped from V and 10 bases from J, the junction kept 13 bases outside the gene matches. CDR3 length equals 16 residues.

The chain recombines TRBV5-4 with TRBJ2-1; no definite D call. The CDR3 contains 12 residues. With 0 bases removed from V and 7 bases from J, the gap between germline ends came to 5 bases. Germline loops: CDR1 SGHNT, CDR2 YYREEE (reference sequence). This CDR3 is CASSLGPNEQFF. CDR3 nucleotide sequence: TGTGCCAGCAGCTTGGGCCCGAATGAGCAGTTCTTC.

This chain uses TRBV30 with TRBJ1-4, with TRBD1 matching 9 bases. Germline CDR1 reads GTSNPN; CDR2 reads SVGIG (reference sequence). J gave up 7 bases and V 3 bases, and 3 bases lay outside the gene matches. The CDR3 runs 13 residues. This chain's CDR3 is CAWSRQGGEKLFF. The CDR3 nucleotides read TGTGCCTGGAGCCGACAGGGGGGTGAAAAACTGTTTTTT.